These T cell receptor beta chains were read from a single sample in a study of blood T cells in healthy people across ages. TCRdb fed the 5' RACE reads into MiXCR, producing one record per CDR3 protein. Counted here are 910,000 or so distinct CDR3 sequences, roughly half occurring once; the ten biggest clones make up 20% to 25%. Sequencing was done on a sample of blood. The origin of the receptors is a woman aged 55-70 years in good health. The CDR3 runs from the conserved cysteine through the conserved F or W. A D gene is named only where the DNA matches it firmly. Only some rows state a clone size, as once, few, many or a class for expanded clones.

TRBJ2-7	TRBV15	.	TRBD2	TGTGCCACCAGCAGAGAGACTAGCGGGAGTTTGTACGAGCAGTACTTC	CATSRETSGSLYEQYF
TRBJ1-1	TRBV29-1	.	TRBD1	TGCAGCATGGGCAGACATCAGACTTGGACAGGGGGCACTGAAGCTTTCTTT	CSMGRHQTWTGGTEAFF
TRBJ2-7	TRBV28	.	.	TGTGCCAGCAGTGAGGACCCCAACGAGCAGTACTTC	CASSEDPNEQYF
TRBJ2-2	TRBV12-3/TRBV12-4	.	.	TGTGCCAGCAGTTCTTCAGACACCGGGGAGCTGTTTTTT	CASSSSDTGELFF
TRBJ2-3	TRBV12-3/TRBV12-4	few	.	TGTGCCAGCAGTGCTGCGACCTTACCCAGGGCCGATACGCAGTATTTT	CASSAATLPRADTQYF
TRBJ2-1	TRBV7-2	.	TRBD2	TGTGCCAGCAGCAAGGGACTAGCGGGGGCTCGTAGTGAGCAGTTCTTC	CASSKGLAGARSEQFF
TRBJ2-7	TRBV5-1	few	TRBD1	TGCGCCAGCAGCGACATCAGGGGGAAGGCCCGCGAGCAGTACTTC	CASSDIRGKAREQYF
TRBJ2-7	TRBV27	few	.	TGTGCCAGCAGCCCCGTACGTAAGGGCGGCTACGAGCAGTACTTC	CASSPVRKGGYEQYF
TRBJ2-3	TRBV30	many	TRBD1	TGTGCCTGGAGTGTATCAGGCCAGGGGGCAGATACGCAGTATTTT	CAWSVSGQGADTQYF
TRBJ1-1	TRBV6-1	few	.	TGTGCCAGCAGATCCCCCAGGGCCAGAAACATGAACACTGAAGCTTTCTTT	CASRSPRARNMNTEAFF
TRBJ2-1	TRBV12-3/TRBV12-4	.	.	TGTGCCGGCAGTCACGGACAACAAGGATATGAGCAGTTCTTC	CAGSHGQQGYEQFF
TRBJ2-7	TRBV2	.	.	TGTGCCAGCAGTAAAGGGGCCGGTAGCTCCTACGAGCAGTACTTC	CASSKGAGSSYEQYF
TRBJ2-1	TRBV5-1	.	TRBD2	TGCGCCAGCAGCTTGGGTGTAGCGGGAGGGGCGAATCATGGCAATGAGCAGTTCTTC	CASSLGVAGGANHGNEQFF
TRBJ2-7	TRBV28	.	.	TGTGCCAGCAGATCCGTTTTTGGGCAGTACTTC	CASRSVFGQYF
TRBJ2-3	TRBV24-1	few	TRBD2	TGTGCCACCAGTGATTTAGTTCTAGCGGGAGATGCAGATACGCAGTATTTT	CATSDLVLAGDADTQYF
TRBJ2-2	TRBV29-1	.	TRBD2	TGCAGCGTCGCGGGAGGATCAATCGGGGAGCTGTTTTTT	CSVAGGSIGELFF
TRBJ1-1	TRBV2	once	TRBD1	TGTGCCAGCAGTGAGTATCTCGGACAGGGGCCTGAAGCTTTCTTT	CASSEYLGQGPEAFF
TRBJ2-4	TRBV20-1	.	.	TGCAGTGCTAGCCTCCCTCAGAGGGCCTGGGCGCAGTACTTC	CSASLPQRAWAQYF
TRBJ2-7	TRBV5-5	few	TRBD2	TGTGCCAGCAGTCCTACTAGCGCAGCCTACGAGCAGTACTTC	CASSPTSAAYEQYF
TRBJ2-3	TRBV20-1	.	.	TGCAGTGCTAGGCGGACTAGCACAGATACGCAGTATTTT	CSARRTSTDTQYF
TRBJ2-5	TRBV7-9	few	.	TGTGCCAGCAGCTTAGATGGCGGGCCAGGGGGGTTGAAGCAGTACTTC	CASSLDGGPGGLKQYF
TRBJ2-6	TRBV19	.	TRBD2	TGTGCCAGTAGTCCCCGACTAGCGGGAGGGCCCGCTGGGGCCAACGTCCTGACTTTC	CASSPRLAGGPAGANVLTF
TRBJ2-7	TRBV7-9	.	.	TGTGCCAGCAGCCCATACTCGGGACTCTTCTACGAGCAGTACTTC	CASSPYSGLFYEQYF
TRBJ2-1	TRBV20-1	.	.	TGCAGTGCTAGGGGAAACTATTTTCCTGAGCAGTTCTTC	CSARGNYFPEQFF
TRBJ2-7	TRBV28	.	.	TGTGCCAGCAGTACCATTGGGCGGGTCCGCTACGAGCAGTACTTC	CASSTIGRVRYEQYF
TRBJ2-5	TRBV7-2	many	TRBD1	TGTGCCAGCAGCTTACCGGGACAGCAAGAGACCCAGTACTTC	CASSLPGQQETQYF
TRBJ2-3	TRBV10-3	.	.	TGTGCCATCGGATTCGACATTAGCGGCACATATACGCAGTATTTT	CAIGFDISGTYTQYF